The sample holds a few counts of the clone carrying this T cell receptor (beta chain). Its antigen is unknown. With 4 bases removed from V and 3 bases from J, the gap between germline ends came to 14 bases. The CDR3 is 15 amino acids. Per germline, CDR1 SGDLS and CDR2 YYNGEE. The PCR contained 60 Vbeta and 13 Jbeta primers. The protocol was immunoSEQ multiplex PCR, while the TCRdb copy is restricted to in-frame clones and leaves out a portion. The sample shows around 110,000 clones, over 70% of them seen only once. The data stem from a study of cytomegalovirus exposure and HLA in healthy donors. Study-level findings and limits: Around 18,000 TCR beta sequences were associated with HLA alleles at 0.05 false discovery rate in a later analysis. It was 150 to 200 TCR beta chains that were listed as cytomegalovirus-associated.

Material: PBMCs. The source is a male donor in good health and CMV-seropositive. The V gene is TRBV9, the J gene TRBJ1-5; D possibly corresponds to TRBD1 (6 bases). CDR3 coding DNA: TGTGCCAGCAGCCCCCGTAACAGGGCCAATCAGCCCCAGCATTTT. Its protein product is CASSPRNRANQPQHF.